The 5 T cell receptor beta chains listed next were all sequenced from one sample in a study of T cells of healthy individuals. Each CDR3 protein gets one entry after TCRdb re-called the 5' RACE reads with MiXCR. The data show around 63,000 distinct CDR3 sequences, about 16% seen once. The source of these receptors is a human donor in good health.

This clonotype was counted ten times or more. The chain uses TRBV20-1 and TRBJ1-3; D is unclear. The CDR3 has 11 residues. CDR1 is DFQATT and CDR2 is SNEGSKA in the germline V gene (reference sequence). Between the trimmed V and J ends, which lost 3 bases and 3 bases, there was a span of 3 bases. The CDR3 sequence is CSASHGNTIYF. As DNA, the CDR3 is TGCAGTGCTAGTCATGGAAACACCATATATTTT.

The chain is built from TRBV21-1 and TRBJ1-2. TRBV21-1 is noted as a pseudogene. This CDR3 contains 13 residues. CDR3 region: CASSKVGEHLYTF. In nucleotides, the CDR3 is TGTGCCAGCAGCAAAGTTGGCGAGCATCTCTACACCTTC.

There are many counts of this clonotype. In DNA form, the CDR3 reads TGTGCCAGCAGCCCAGAGGGAAAGGGACACAATGAGCAGTTCTTC. Its translation: CASSPEGKGHNEQFF. The chain combines TRBV7-9 with TRBJ2-1, with D possibly called TRBD1 or TRBD2 (5 bases each). V gave up 5 bases and J gave up 5 bases, with 16 bases separating them. The CDR3 spans 15 residues. The germline CDR1 and CDR2 sequences are SEHNR and FQNEAQ (reference sequence).

This clonotype was counted a few times. This chain links TRBV5-1 with TRBJ1-5; 7 bases agree with TRBD1. Trimming cost V 0 bases and J 0 bases; bases outside gene matches: 6. Germline V gene lookup returns CDR1 SGHRS and CDR2 YFSETQ. This CDR3 contains 17 residues. CDR3 loop: CASSLGGGVGSNQPQHF. In nucleotides, the CDR3 is TGCGCCAGCAGCTTGGGAGGGGGCGTGGGTAGCAATCAGCCCCAGCATTTT.

This clonotype was seen a handful of times. This sequence joins TRBV30 and TRBJ2-1; 14 bases fit TRBD2. Trimming took 3 bases from V and 7 from J; bases not matched to a gene: 2. The CDR3 loop spans 14 amino acids. Per the germline V gene, CDR1 is GTSNPN and CDR2 is SVGIG (reference sequence). This chain's CDR3 is CAWRGLAGENEQFF. CDR3 DNA: TGTGCCTGGAGGGGACTAGCGGGAGAAAATGAGCAGTTCTTC.